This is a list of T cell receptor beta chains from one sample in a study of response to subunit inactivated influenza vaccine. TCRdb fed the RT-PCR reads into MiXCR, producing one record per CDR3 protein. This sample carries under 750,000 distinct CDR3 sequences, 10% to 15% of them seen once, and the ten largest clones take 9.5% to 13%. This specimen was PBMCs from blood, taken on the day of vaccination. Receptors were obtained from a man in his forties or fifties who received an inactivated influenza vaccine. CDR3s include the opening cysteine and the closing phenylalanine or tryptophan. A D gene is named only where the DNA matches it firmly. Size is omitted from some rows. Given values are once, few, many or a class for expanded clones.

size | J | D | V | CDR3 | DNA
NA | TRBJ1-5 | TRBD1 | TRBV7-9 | CASSPTGGSNQPQHF | TGTGCCAGCAGCCCGACAGGGGGAAGCAATCAGCCCCAGCATTTT
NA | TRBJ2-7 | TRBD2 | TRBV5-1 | CASTPVGGTYEQYF | TGCGCCAGCACGCCGGTGGGGGGGACCTACGAGCAGTACTTC
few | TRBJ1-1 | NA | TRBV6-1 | CASSEVITATEAFF | TGTGCCAGCAGTGAAGTTATTACAGCCACTGAAGCTTTCTTT
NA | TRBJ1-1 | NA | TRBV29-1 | CSVGPKDMGNTEAFF | TGCAGCGTTGGCCCCAAGGACATGGGGAACACTGAAGCTTTCTTT
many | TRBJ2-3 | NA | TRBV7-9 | CAGGSGHTDTQYF | TGTGCCGGGGGTAGCGGACACACAGATACGCAGTATTTT
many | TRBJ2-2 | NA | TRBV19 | CASSMLDVSGELFF | TGTGCCAGTAGTATGCTCGACGTCTCCGGGGAGCTGTTTTTT
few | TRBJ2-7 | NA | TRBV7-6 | CASSQDSRGAAKEVPYEQYF | TGTGCCAGCAGCCAGGATTCGAGGGGGGCCGCGAAAGAGGTCCCCTACGAGCAGTACTTC
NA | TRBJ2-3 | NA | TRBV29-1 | CSARRASTDTQYF | TGCAGCGCCCGGAGGGCCAGCACAGATACGCAGTATTTT
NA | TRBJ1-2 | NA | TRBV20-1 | CSARRTANYGYTF | TGCAGTGCTAGACGGACGGCTAACTATGGCTACACCTTC
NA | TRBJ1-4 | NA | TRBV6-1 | CASKRALGEKLFF | TGTGCCAGCAAGCGGGCTTTGGGGGAAAAACTGTTTTTT
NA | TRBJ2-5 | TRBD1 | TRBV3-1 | CASSQEPGTGGRF | TGTGCCAGCAGCCAAGAGCCGGGGACAGGCGGACGGTTC
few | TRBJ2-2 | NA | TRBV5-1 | CASSLPGTTGELFF | TGCGCCAGCAGCTTACCGGGAACCACCGGGGAGCTGTTTTTT
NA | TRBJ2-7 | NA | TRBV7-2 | CASSLGPRRHEQYF | TGTGCCAGCAGCTTAGGTCCCCGGAGGCACGAGCAGTACTTC
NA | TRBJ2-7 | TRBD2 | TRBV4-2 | CARGYGTNEQYF | TGTGCCAGGGGCTACGGGACTAACGAGCAGTACTTC
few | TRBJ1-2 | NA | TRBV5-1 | CASSSHPAGSYGYTF | TGCGCCAGCAGCTCCCACCCGGCAGGGAGCTATGGCTACACCTTC
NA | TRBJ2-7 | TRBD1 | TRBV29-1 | CSVPGTGGYYEQYF | TGCAGCGTCCCCGGGACAGGGGGATACTACGAGCAGTACTTC
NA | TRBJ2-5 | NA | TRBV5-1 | CASSPATVGETQYF | TGCGCCAGCAGCCCGGCCACAGTTGGAGAGACCCAGTACTTC